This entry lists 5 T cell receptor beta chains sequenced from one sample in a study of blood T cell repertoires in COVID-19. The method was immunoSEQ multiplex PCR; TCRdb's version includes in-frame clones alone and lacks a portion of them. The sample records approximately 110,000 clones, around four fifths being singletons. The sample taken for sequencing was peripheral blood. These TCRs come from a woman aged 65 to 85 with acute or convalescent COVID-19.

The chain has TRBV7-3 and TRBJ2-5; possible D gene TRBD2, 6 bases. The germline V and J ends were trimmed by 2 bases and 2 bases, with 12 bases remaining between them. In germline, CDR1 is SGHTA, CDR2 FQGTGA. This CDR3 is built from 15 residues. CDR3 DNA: TGTGCCAGCAGCTTAGGGCGGGACCGACAAGAGACCCAGTACTTC. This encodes CASSLGRDRQETQYF.

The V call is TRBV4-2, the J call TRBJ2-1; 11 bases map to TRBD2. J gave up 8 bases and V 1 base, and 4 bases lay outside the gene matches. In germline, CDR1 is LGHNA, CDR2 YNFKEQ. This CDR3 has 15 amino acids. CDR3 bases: TGTGCCAGCAGCCAAGTAGCGGGGGGGCTCGATGAGCAGTTCTTC. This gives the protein CASSQVAGGLDEQFF.

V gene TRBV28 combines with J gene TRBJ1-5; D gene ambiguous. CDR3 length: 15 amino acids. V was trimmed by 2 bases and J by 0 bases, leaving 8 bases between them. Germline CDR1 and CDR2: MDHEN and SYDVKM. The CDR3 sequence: CASSLIQYSNQPQHF. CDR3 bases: TGTGCCAGCAGTTTAATACAGTATAGCAATCAGCCCCAGCATTTT.

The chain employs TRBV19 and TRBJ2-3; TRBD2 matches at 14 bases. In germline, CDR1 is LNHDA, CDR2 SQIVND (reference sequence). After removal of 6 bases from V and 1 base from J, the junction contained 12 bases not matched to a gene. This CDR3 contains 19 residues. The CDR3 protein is CASSRTGTSGRKGTDTQYF. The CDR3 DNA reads TGTGCCAGTAGCAGGACCGGGACTAGCGGGAGAAAGGGCACAGATACGCAGTATTTT.

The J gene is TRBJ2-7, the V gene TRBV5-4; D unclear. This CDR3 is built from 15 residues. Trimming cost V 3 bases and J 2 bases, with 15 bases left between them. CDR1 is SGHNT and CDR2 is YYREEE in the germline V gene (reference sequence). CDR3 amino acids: CASSSFKTSTYEQYF. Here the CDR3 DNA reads TGTGCCAGCAGCTCCTTTAAGACTTCAACCTACGAGCAGTACTTC.